This is a list of T cell receptor beta chains from one sample in a study of Ad26.COV2.S vaccination and SARS-CoV-2 variants. Sequencing used immunoSEQ multiplex PCR; TCRdb keeps in-frame clones, though not all of them. The data show more than 400,000 clones, with approximately 90% seen just once and around 1.7% held by the top ten. The input for sequencing was peripheral blood, taken in a trial of Ad26.COV2.S vaccine versus placebo. The source is a person aged 18 to 65 who received the Ad26.COV2.S COVID-19 vaccine or a placebo. Each CDR3 is given with its conserved first and last residue. The D gene is left open where the match is weak. The size field is filled for only some rows; it gives once, few, many or a size class.

j_call: TRBJ1-3; clone_size: -; v_call: TRBV19; d_call: -; cdr3_aa: CASSWTVSGNTIYF; cdr3_nt: TGTGCCAGTAGTTGGACAGTCTCTGGAAACACCATATATTTT
j_call: TRBJ1-1; clone_size: -; v_call: TRBV6-1; d_call: -; cdr3_aa: CASSPAGTEAFF; cdr3_nt: TGTGCCAGCAGTCCTGCGGGGACTGAAGCTTTCTTT
j_call: TRBJ1-6; clone_size: -; v_call: TRBV6-5; d_call: TRBD1; cdr3_aa: CASSYGTGGLSSPLHF; cdr3_nt: TGTGCCAGCAGTTACGGGACAGGGGGACTGAGTTCACCCCTCCACTTT
j_call: TRBJ1-3; clone_size: -; v_call: TRBV27; d_call: -; cdr3_aa: CASSPFSTRAGGNTIYF; cdr3_nt: TGTGCCAGCAGTCCTTTCTCGACACGGGCGGGAGGAAACACCATATATTTT
j_call: TRBJ1-4; clone_size: -; v_call: TRBV29-1; d_call: -; cdr3_aa: CSVAGSANEKLFF; cdr3_nt: TGCAGCGTTGCCGGCAGCGCTAATGAAAAACTGTTTTTT
j_call: TRBJ2-1; clone_size: -; v_call: TRBV4-1; d_call: -; cdr3_aa: CASSQEGPGQTYNEQFF; cdr3_nt: TGCGCCAGCAGCCAAGAAGGCCCGGGACAAACCTACAATGAGCAGTTCTTC
j_call: TRBJ2-5; clone_size: -; v_call: TRBV2; d_call: TRBD1; cdr3_aa: CASTADRARETQYF; cdr3_nt: TGTGCCAGCACCGCCGACAGGGCCCGAGAGACCCAGTACTTC
j_call: TRBJ2-4; clone_size: -; v_call: TRBV10-2; d_call: TRBD1; cdr3_aa: CASSDPAGQGRQNIQYF; cdr3_nt: TGCGCCAGCAGTGACCCAGCAGGACAGGGGAGGCAAAACATTCAGTACTTC
j_call: TRBJ2-7; clone_size: -; v_call: TRBV6-6; d_call: TRBD2; cdr3_aa: CASRALAGGLHEQYF; cdr3_nt: TGTGCCAGCAGGGCCCTAGCGGGGGGGCTCCACGAGCAGTACTTC
j_call: TRBJ1-5; clone_size: few; v_call: TRBV12-3/TRBV12-4; d_call: -; cdr3_aa: CASSFGRDQPQHF; cdr3_nt: TGTGCCAGCAGTTTTGGTCGAGATCAGCCCCAGCATTTT
j_call: TRBJ2-1; clone_size: once; v_call: TRBV9; d_call: -; cdr3_aa: CASSFQVSSYNEQFF; cdr3_nt: TGTGCCAGCAGCTTTCAGGTTAGCTCCTACAATGAGCAGTTCTTC
j_call: TRBJ2-2; clone_size: once; v_call: TRBV6-2/TRBV6-3; d_call: TRBD1; cdr3_aa: CASSRDGQANTGELFF; cdr3_nt: TGTGCCAGCAGTCGCGACGGACAGGCGAACACCGGGGAGCTGTTTTTT
j_call: TRBJ2-2; clone_size: once; v_call: TRBV5-1; d_call: -; cdr3_aa: CASSFDWNTGELFF; cdr3_nt: TGCGCCAGCAGCTTCGACTGGAACACCGGGGAGCTGTTTTTT
j_call: TRBJ1-2; clone_size: -; v_call: TRBV5-4; d_call: -; cdr3_aa: CASSNRQASYGYTF; cdr3_nt: TGTGCCAGCAGCAACCGACAGGCCAGCTATGGCTACACCTTC
j_call: TRBJ1-6; clone_size: few; v_call: TRBV10-2; d_call: -; cdr3_aa: CATLGGGTYNSPLHF; cdr3_nt: TGCGCCACCTTGGGGGGCGGCACCTATAATTCACCCCTCCACTTT
j_call: TRBJ1-1; clone_size: -; v_call: TRBV18; d_call: TRBD1; cdr3_aa: CASSPTGGMKPFF; cdr3_nt: TGTGCCAGCTCACCAACAGGGGGCATGAAGCCTTTCTTT
j_call: TRBJ1-1; clone_size: once; v_call: TRBV16; d_call: -; cdr3_aa: CASSQSAQENTEAFF; cdr3_nt: TGTGCCAGCAGCCAATCGGCCCAGGAGAACACTGAAGCTTTCTTT
j_call: TRBJ2-5; clone_size: -; v_call: TRBV7-9; d_call: TRBD1; cdr3_aa: CASSWVQGFEETQYF; cdr3_nt: TGTGCCAGCAGCTGGGTACAGGGGTTTGAGGAGACCCAGTACTTC
j_call: TRBJ1-6; clone_size: -; v_call: TRBV7-2; d_call: -; cdr3_aa: CASRMLGAGPLHF; cdr3_nt: TGTGCCAGCAGGATGTTGGGGGCGGGACCCCTCCACTTT
j_call: TRBJ1-2; clone_size: -; v_call: TRBV29-1; d_call: -; cdr3_aa: CSVAENYGYTF; cdr3_nt: TGCAGCGTTGCCGAAAACTATGGCTACACCTTC
j_call: TRBJ2-3; clone_size: -; v_call: TRBV19; d_call: -; cdr3_aa: CASSLAGTDTQYF; cdr3_nt: TGTGCCAGTAGTCTAGCTGGTACAGATACGCAGTATTTT
j_call: TRBJ1-2; clone_size: -; v_call: TRBV5-4; d_call: TRBD1; cdr3_aa: CASSRPDRSYGYTF; cdr3_nt: TGTGCCAGCAGCCGGCCGGACAGGAGCTATGGCTACACCTTC
j_call: TRBJ2-6; clone_size: -; v_call: TRBV4-3; d_call: -; cdr3_aa: CASSQERGTGANVLTF; cdr3_nt: TGCGCCAGCAGCCAAGAAAGGGGTACTGGGGCCAACGTCCTGACTTTC
j_call: TRBJ2-1; clone_size: -; v_call: TRBV2; d_call: -; cdr3_aa: CASTESTSYNEQFF; cdr3_nt: TGTGCCAGCACCGAATCCACCTCCTACAATGAGCAGTTCTTC
j_call: TRBJ2-3; clone_size: -; v_call: TRBV4-1; d_call: -; cdr3_aa: CASSQDPSTDTQYF; cdr3_nt: TGCGCCAGCAGCCAAGATCCCAGCACAGATACGCAGTATTTT
j_call: TRBJ2-3; clone_size: -; v_call: TRBV19; d_call: -; cdr3_aa: CASSITGGLSRGQTDTQYF; cdr3_nt: TGTGCCAGTAGTATAACCGGGGGGCTGAGCAGGGGGCAAACAGATACGCAGTATTTT
j_call: TRBJ2-3; clone_size: -; v_call: TRBV6-1; d_call: -; cdr3_aa: CASSEGSSTDTQYF; cdr3_nt: TGTGCCAGCAGTGAAGGGTCGAGCACAGATACGCAGTATTTT
j_call: TRBJ2-5; clone_size: -; v_call: TRBV11-2; d_call: -; cdr3_aa: CASSFSAGSLLETQYF; cdr3_nt: TGTGCCAGCAGCTTCTCGGCAGGGTCCCTCCTTGAGACCCAGTACTTC
j_call: TRBJ2-2; clone_size: few; v_call: TRBV6-1; d_call: TRBD2; cdr3_aa: CASSEAFRQGGTGELFF; cdr3_nt: TGTGCCAGCAGTGAAGCTTTTAGGCAGGGAGGGACCGGGGAGCTGTTTTTT
j_call: TRBJ1-1; clone_size: -; v_call: TRBV19; d_call: -; cdr3_aa: CASTLGGPGEAFF; cdr3_nt: TGTGCCAGTACCCTGGGAGGCCCGGGGGAAGCTTTCTTT
j_call: TRBJ2-4; clone_size: -; v_call: TRBV5-1; d_call: TRBD1; cdr3_aa: CASSLVRGTMTEDIQYF; cdr3_nt: TGCGCCAGCAGCTTGGTCAGGGGGACCATGACCGAAGACATTCAGTACTTC
j_call: TRBJ2-1; clone_size: -; v_call: TRBV15; d_call: -; cdr3_aa: CATWRGGETNNEQFF; cdr3_nt: TGTGCCACCTGGCGGGGCGGGGAGACAAACAATGAGCAGTTCTTC
j_call: TRBJ1-1; clone_size: -; v_call: TRBV4-3; d_call: -; cdr3_aa: CASSLELGGTEAFF; cdr3_nt: TGCGCCAGCAGCCTAGAGCTGGGGGGCACTGAAGCTTTCTTT
j_call: TRBJ2-5; clone_size: -; v_call: TRBV7-2; d_call: -; cdr3_aa: CASSSGHETQYF; cdr3_nt: TGTGCCAGCAGCTCCGGACACGAGACCCAGTACTTC
j_call: TRBJ1-6; clone_size: -; v_call: TRBV6-5; d_call: -; cdr3_aa: CASSYRLGSYNSPLHF; cdr3_nt: TGTGCCAGCAGTTACCGCCTGGGCTCCTATAATTCACCCCTCCACTTT
j_call: TRBJ2-7; clone_size: -; v_call: TRBV7-9; d_call: -; cdr3_aa: CASTVGTYEQYF; cdr3_nt: TGTGCCAGCACTGTGGGGACCTACGAGCAGTACTTC
j_call: TRBJ2-7; clone_size: -; v_call: TRBV2; d_call: -; cdr3_aa: CAIGPWSRLEQYF; cdr3_nt: TGTGCCATTGGACCGTGGTCTCGTCTCGAGCAGTACTTC
j_call: TRBJ2-7; clone_size: -; v_call: TRBV27; d_call: TRBD2; cdr3_aa: CASSGLAGFDEQYF; cdr3_nt: TGTGCCAGCAGTGGACTAGCGGGGTTCGACGAGCAGTACTTC
j_call: TRBJ2-6; clone_size: -; v_call: TRBV19; d_call: -; cdr3_aa: CASSIGGPGANVLTF; cdr3_nt: TGTGCCAGTAGTATAGGTGGCCCTGGGGCCAACGTCCTGACTTTC